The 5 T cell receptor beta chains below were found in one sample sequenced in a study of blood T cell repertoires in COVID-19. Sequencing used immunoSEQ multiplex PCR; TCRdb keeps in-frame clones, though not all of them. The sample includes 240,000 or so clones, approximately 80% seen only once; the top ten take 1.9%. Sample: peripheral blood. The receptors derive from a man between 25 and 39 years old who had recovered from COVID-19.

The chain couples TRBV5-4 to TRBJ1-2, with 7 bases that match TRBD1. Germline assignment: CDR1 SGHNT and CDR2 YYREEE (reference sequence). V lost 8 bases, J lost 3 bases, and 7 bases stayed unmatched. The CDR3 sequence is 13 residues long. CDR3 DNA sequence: TGTGCCAGTTCAGGGGGAGTCTACTATGGCTACACCTTC. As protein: CASSGGVYYGYTF.

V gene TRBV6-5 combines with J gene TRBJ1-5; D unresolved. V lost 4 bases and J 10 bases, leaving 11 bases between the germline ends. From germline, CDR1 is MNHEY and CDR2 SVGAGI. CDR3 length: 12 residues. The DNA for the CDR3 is TGTGCCAGCAGTTTCATCGCGGGCCCCCAGCATTTT. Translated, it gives CASSFIAGPQHF.

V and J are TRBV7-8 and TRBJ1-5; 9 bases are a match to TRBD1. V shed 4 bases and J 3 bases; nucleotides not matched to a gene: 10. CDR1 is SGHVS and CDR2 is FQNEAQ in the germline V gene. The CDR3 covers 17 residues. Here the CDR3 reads CASSSYTGQGYNQPQHF. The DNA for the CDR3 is TGTGCCAGCAGCTCCTATACCGGACAGGGGTACAATCAGCCCCAGCATTTT.

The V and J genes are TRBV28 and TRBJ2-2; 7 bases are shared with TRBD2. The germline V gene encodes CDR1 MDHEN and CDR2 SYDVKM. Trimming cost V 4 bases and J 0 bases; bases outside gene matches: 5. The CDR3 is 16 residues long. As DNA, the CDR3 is TGTGCCAGCAGTTCTACCGGGGGGACGAACACCGGGGAGCTGTTTTTT. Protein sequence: CASSSTGGTNTGELFF.

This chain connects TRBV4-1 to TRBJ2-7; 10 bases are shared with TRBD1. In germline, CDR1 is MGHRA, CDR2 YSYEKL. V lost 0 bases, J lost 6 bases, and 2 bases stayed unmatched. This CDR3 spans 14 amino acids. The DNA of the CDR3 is TGCGCCAGCAGCCAAGAAGACAGGGGGCTCGAGCAGTACTTC. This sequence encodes CASSQEDRGLEQYF.